The source of this TCR beta chain is a study of Ad26.COV2.S vaccination and SARS-CoV-2 variants. Findings and limits, study-wide: TCR breadth and depth estimates may have understated total T cell responses. Breadth measured for non-spike TCRs was similar across vaccine and placebo recipients.

After removal of 3 bases from V and 3 bases from J, the junction contained 12 bases not matched to a gene. This CDR3 has 19 amino acids. From germline, CDR1 is MGHRA and CDR2 YSYEKL. Treatment of the sample: around 19 received Ad26.COV2.S at low or high dose, single or two shots; several received placebo; per-sample allocation not given. Sampling was done on day 63 after the first vaccine or placebo injection. The repertoire was sequenced with immunoSEQ multiplex PCR; TCRdb's copy has only in-frame clones and lacks some. The table shows approximately 420,000 clones, with about 85% occurring only once. To note about this clone: Its antigen is as yet unknown.

The sample in question was peripheral blood, obtained in a trial of Ad26.COV2.S vaccine versus placebo. The TCR comes from a person between 18 and 59 years old who received the Ad26.COV2.S COVID-19 vaccine or a placebo. The V and J genes are TRBV4-1 and TRBJ2-4, with 12 bases that match TRBD2. The CDR3, as DNA: TGCGCCAGCAGCCAGCCGGGACTAGCGGGCGGGCTAGGCAAAAACATTCAGTACTTC. Translating gives CASSQPGLAGGLGKNIQYF.